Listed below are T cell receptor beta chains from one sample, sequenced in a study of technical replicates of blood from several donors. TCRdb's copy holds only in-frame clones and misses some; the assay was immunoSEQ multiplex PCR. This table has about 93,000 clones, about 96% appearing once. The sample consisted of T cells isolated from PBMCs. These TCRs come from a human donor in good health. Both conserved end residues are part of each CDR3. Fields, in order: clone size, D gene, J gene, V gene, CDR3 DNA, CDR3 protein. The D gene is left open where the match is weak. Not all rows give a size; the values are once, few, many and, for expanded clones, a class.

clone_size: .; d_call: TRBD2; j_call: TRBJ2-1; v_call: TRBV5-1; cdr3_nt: TGCGCCAGCAGCTTCCTAGACGGGGGGGGCAATGAGCAGTTCTTC; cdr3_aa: CASSFLDGGGNEQFF
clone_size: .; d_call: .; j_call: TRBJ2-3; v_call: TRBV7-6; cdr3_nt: TGTGCCAGCAGCCCGAGCACAGATACGCAGTATTTT; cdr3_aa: CASSPSTDTQYF
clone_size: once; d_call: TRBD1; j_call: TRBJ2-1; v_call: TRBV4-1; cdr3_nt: TGCGCCAGCAGCCAAGGTCCCCCGGGACAGGGGGGGAATGAGCAGTTCTTC; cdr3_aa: CASSQGPPGQGGNEQFF
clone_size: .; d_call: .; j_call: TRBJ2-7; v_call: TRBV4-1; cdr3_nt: TGCGCCAGCAGCCAATCCAGGATCTCCACCTTCGAGCAGTACTTC; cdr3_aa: CASSQSRISTFEQYF
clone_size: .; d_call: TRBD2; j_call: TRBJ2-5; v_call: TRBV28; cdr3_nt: TGTGCCAGCTCTTCGACTAGCGGGATAGGGGAGACCCAGTACTTC; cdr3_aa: CASSSTSGIGETQYF
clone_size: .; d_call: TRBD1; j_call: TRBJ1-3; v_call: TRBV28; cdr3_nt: TGTGCCAGCAGCCCAGGGGGCGAAGGAAACACCATATATTTT; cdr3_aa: CASSPGGEGNTIYF
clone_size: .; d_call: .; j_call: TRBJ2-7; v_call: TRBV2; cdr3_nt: TGTGCCAGCAGGGGATTGGGAGAGTGGGAGCAGTACTTC; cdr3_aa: CASRGLGEWEQYF
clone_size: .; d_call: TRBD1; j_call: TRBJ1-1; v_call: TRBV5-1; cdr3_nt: TGCGCCAGCAGTTTCGGACAGGGGGAAGGAGGCACTGAAGCTTTCTTT; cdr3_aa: CASSFGQGEGGTEAFF
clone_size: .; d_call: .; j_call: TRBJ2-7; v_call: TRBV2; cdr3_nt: TGTGCCAGCAGAGCTCCAGGGGTCACCCGAATCTACGAGCAGTACTTC; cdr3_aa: CASRAPGVTRIYEQYF
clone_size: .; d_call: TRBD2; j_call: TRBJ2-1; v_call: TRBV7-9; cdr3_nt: TGTGCCAGCAGCTCCAGGAGGGAGACTAGCGGAGTTCGTAGTGAGCAGTTCTTC; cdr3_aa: CASSSRRETSGVRSEQFF
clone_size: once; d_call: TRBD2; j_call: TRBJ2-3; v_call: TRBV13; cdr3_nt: TGTGCCAGCGAAAAAGGCCACCTAGCGGGAGCAGATACGCAGTATTTT; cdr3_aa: CASEKGHLAGADTQYF
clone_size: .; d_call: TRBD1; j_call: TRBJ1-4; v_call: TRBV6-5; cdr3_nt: TGTGCCAGCAGTTACGGGACAGCCTTCGGAAAACTGTTTTTT; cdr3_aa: CASSYGTAFGKLFF
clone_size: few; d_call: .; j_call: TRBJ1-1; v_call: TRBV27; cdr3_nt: TGTGCCAGCAGTCACACAGACAGGCGTCTCGACACTGAAGCTTTCTTT; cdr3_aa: CASSHTDRRLDTEAFF